These T cell receptor beta chains were read from a single sample in a study of T cell responses to AZD1222 COVID-19 vaccine. Method: immunoSEQ multiplex PCR; TCRdb's copy keeps in-frame clones and lacks some. The sample includes about 120,000 clones, 90% of them seen just once. The specimen was peripheral blood, collected on day 0 of AZD1222 vaccination. These receptors were taken from an adult in good health. CDR3s include the opening cysteine and the closing phenylalanine or tryptophan. Each record gives: CDR3 length, D gene, J gene, V gene, clone size, CDR3 protein, CDR3 DNA. The D gene is left open where the match is weak. Only part of the rows carry a size: once, few, many, or a class if the clone is expanded.

length: 15
D: .
J: TRBJ2-7
V: TRBV4-3
size: .
CDR3: CASSAQGHYPYEQYF
DNA: TGCGCCAGCAGCGCCCAGGGGCACTATCCCTACGAGCAGTACTTC

length: 13
D: .
J: TRBJ2-1
V: TRBV6-2/TRBV6-3
size: .
CDR3: CASSYDENNEQFF
DNA: TGTGCCAGCAGTTACGACGAGAACAATGAGCAGTTCTTC

length: 11
D: .
J: TRBJ2-7
V: TRBV28
size: .
CDR3: CASRTMYEQYF
DNA: TGTGCCAGCAGGACCATGTACGAGCAGTACTTC

length: 15
D: TRBD2
J: TRBJ2-1
V: TRBV2
size: .
CDR3: CASISGGASYNEQFF
DNA: TGTGCCAGCATTAGCGGGGGGGCGTCCTACAATGAGCAGTTCTTC

length: 15
D: .
J: TRBJ1-4
V: TRBV9
size: .
CDR3: CASSVGRLTNEKLFF
DNA: TGTGCCAGCAGCGTAGGCCGGTTAACTAATGAAAAACTGTTTTTT

length: 18
D: TRBD1
J: TRBJ1-3
V: TRBV7-9
size: .
CDR3: CASSGAGGQGSGGNTIYF
DNA: TGTGCCAGCAGCGGTGCTGGGGGACAGGGGTCGGGAGGAAACACCATATATTTT

length: 12
D: .
J: TRBJ1-5
V: TRBV19
size: .
CDR3: CASVSGNQPQHF
DNA: TGTGCCAGTGTTTCAGGGAATCAGCCCCAGCATTTT

length: 16
D: .
J: TRBJ2-3
V: TRBV7-3
size: .
CDR3: CASSLTSGVGRDTQYF
DNA: TGTGCCAGCAGCTTAACGTCAGGGGTTGGAAGAGATACGCAGTATTTT

length: 15
D: TRBD1
J: TRBJ1-6
V: TRBV11-3
size: .
CDR3: CASSETGVGDSPLHF
DNA: TGTGCCAGCAGCGAAACAGGGGTTGGGGATTCACCCCTCCACTTT

length: 15
D: .
J: TRBJ2-1
V: TRBV9
size: few
CDR3: CASSLESGLGSEQFF
DNA: TGTGCCAGCAGCTTAGAATCGGGCTTGGGTAGTGAGCAGTTCTTC

length: 15
D: TRBD2
J: TRBJ2-3
V: TRBV13
size: .
CDR3: CASSPRGEGSDTQYF
DNA: TGTGCCAGCAGCCCCCGGGGGGAGGGGTCAGATACGCAGTATTTT

length: 14
D: TRBD1
J: TRBJ1-1
V: TRBV10-2
size: .
CDR3: CASSSGQGSTEAFF
DNA: TGCGCCAGCAGTAGCGGACAGGGAAGCACTGAAGCTTTCTTT

length: 13
D: TRBD1
J: TRBJ1-1
V: TRBV4-1
size: .
CDR3: CASSDLRTGGAFF
DNA: TGCGCCAGCAGTGATCTGCGGACAGGGGGAGCTTTCTTT

length: 15
D: .
J: TRBJ2-7
V: TRBV6-5
size: .
CDR3: CASSYRTGLTYEQYF
DNA: TGTGCCAGCAGTTACCGGACAGGACTAACCTACGAGCAGTACTTC

length: 13
D: .
J: TRBJ2-2
V: TRBV11-2
size: .
CDR3: CASRGVSTGELFF
DNA: TGTGCCAGCAGGGGGGTGAGCACCGGGGAGCTGTTTTTT

length: 15
D: TRBD1
J: TRBJ1-6
V: TRBV11-2
size: .
CDR3: CASSTLSRGHSPLHF
DNA: TGTGCCAGCAGCACTCTCTCGAGGGGGCATTCACCCCTCCACTTT

length: 16
D: TRBD2
J: TRBJ2-1
V: TRBV24-1
size: .
CDR3: CATSGRLAGTPNEQFF
DNA: TGTGCCACCAGTGGCAGACTAGCGGGAACACCCAATGAGCAGTTCTTC

length: 15
D: .
J: TRBJ1-1
V: TRBV7-2
size: once
CDR3: CASSLDGRRVSEAFF
DNA: TGTGCCAGCAGCCTAGACGGGCGTAGGGTTTCTGAAGCTTTCTTT

length: 16
D: .
J: TRBJ1-3
V: TRBV4-3
size: .
CDR3: CASSPSGEGTGNTIYF
DNA: TGCGCCAGCAGCCCGTCTGGGGAAGGGACTGGAAACACCATATATTTT

length: 13
D: .
J: TRBJ2-1
V: TRBV5-1
size: .
CDR3: CASQVGTGYEQFF
DNA: TGCGCCAGCCAAGTTGGGACCGGCTATGAGCAGTTCTTC

length: 14
D: .
J: TRBJ1-1
V: TRBV6-5
size: .
CDR3: CASSNTGMDTEAFF
DNA: TGTGCCAGCAGTAACACAGGGATGGACACTGAAGCTTTCTTT

length: 14
D: .
J: TRBJ1-2
V: TRBV28
size: .
CDR3: CASNPFTLINGYTF
DNA: TGTGCCAGCAATCCGTTTACCTTAATTAATGGCTACACCTTC

length: 15
D: .
J: TRBJ1-6
V: TRBV18
size: .
CDR3: CASSPGKGYNSPLHF
DNA: TGTGCCAGCTCACCAGGGAAAGGGTATAATTCACCCCTCCACTTT

length: 15
D: TRBD2
J: TRBJ2-3
V: TRBV6-4
size: .
CDR3: CASSALADGGDTQYF
DNA: TGTGCCAGCAGCGCACTAGCGGATGGGGGGGATACGCAGTATTTT

length: 14
D: TRBD2
J: TRBJ2-7
V: TRBV27
size: .
CDR3: CASSFTGEGYEQYF
DNA: TGTGCCAGCAGTTTTACTGGGGAGGGCTACGAGCAGTACTTC

length: 12
D: .
J: TRBJ1-1
V: TRBV2
size: .
CDR3: CATRPDSDEAFF
DNA: TGTGCCACCCGCCCGGACAGCGACGAAGCTTTCTTT

length: 17
D: TRBD1
J: TRBJ1-4
V: TRBV25-1
size: once
CDR3: CASRDSQGGQGYEKLFF
DNA: TGTGCCAGCAGGGATTCACAGGGGGGACAGGGTTATGAAAAACTGTTTTTT

length: 15
D: TRBD1
J: TRBJ1-2
V: TRBV4-2
size: .
CDR3: CASSQAGTVNYGYTF
DNA: TGTGCCAGCAGCCAAGCCGGGACAGTGAACTATGGCTACACCTTC

length: 14
D: TRBD2
J: TRBJ2-1
V: TRBV19
size: .
CDR3: CASNSGGSYNEQFF
DNA: TGTGCCAGTAATTCGGGGGGATCCTACAATGAGCAGTTCTTC

length: 18
D: TRBD2
J: TRBJ2-7
V: TRBV7-8
size: .
CDR3: CASSPRLAGGPGAYEQYF
DNA: TGTGCCAGCAGCCCTAGGCTAGCGGGGGGCCCTGGGGCCTACGAGCAGTACTTC

length: 14
D: TRBD1
J: TRBJ2-4
V: TRBV9
size: .
CDR3: CASSGGQGRNIQYF
DNA: TGTGCCAGCAGCGGGGGACAGGGGAGAAACATTCAGTACTTC

length: 13
D: TRBD1
J: TRBJ1-5
V: TRBV12-3/TRBV12-4
size: .
CDR3: CASTGQGNQPQHF
DNA: TGTGCCAGCACCGGACAGGGGAATCAGCCCCAGCATTTT

length: 15
D: TRBD1
J: TRBJ1-2
V: TRBV30
size: .
CDR3: CAWSGPDRGYDGYTF
DNA: TGTGCCTGGAGTGGACCGGACAGGGGATACGATGGCTACACCTTC

length: 14
D: TRBD1
J: TRBJ1-2
V: TRBV10-1
size: .
CDR3: CASRRTGYNYGYTF
DNA: TGCGCCAGCAGGAGGACAGGTTACAACTATGGCTACACCTTC

length: 15
D: .
J: TRBJ1-1
V: TRBV6-5
size: once
CDR3: CASSYGSPGRTEAFF
DNA: TGTGCCAGCAGTTACGGCTCCCCGGGGAGGACTGAAGCTTTCTTT

length: 15
D: TRBD1
J: TRBJ2-2
V: TRBV6-2/TRBV6-3
size: .
CDR3: CASSSRQGLTGELFF
DNA: TGTGCCAGCAGTTCCCGACAGGGCCTCACCGGGGAGCTGTTTTTT

length: 16
D: TRBD1
J: TRBJ1-2
V: TRBV5-4
size: .
CDR3: CASSLVIGQGGYGYTF
DNA: TGTGCCAGCAGCTTGGTAATCGGACAGGGGGGCTATGGCTACACCTTC

length: 15
D: TRBD1
J: TRBJ1-5
V: TRBV2
size: .
CDR3: CASSGGTGGNQPQHF
DNA: TGTGCCAGCAGTGGCGGGACAGGGGGCAATCAGCCCCAGCATTTT

length: 17
D: TRBD2
J: TRBJ2-1
V: TRBV10-3
size: once
CDR3: CAIRPDVGLAGSIGEFF
DNA: TGTGCCATCAGGCCAGACGTGGGTCTAGCGGGGTCCATTGGTGAGTTCTTC

length: 17
D: TRBD1
J: TRBJ1-1
V: TRBV7-9
size: .
CDR3: CASTHGLTGLGSTEAFF
DNA: TGTGCCAGCACCCACGGACTGACAGGGCTGGGGAGCACTGAAGCTTTCTTT

length: 15
D: TRBD2
J: TRBJ2-7
V: TRBV27
size: .
CDR3: CASSLESGGNYEQYF
DNA: TGTGCCAGCAGTTTGGAAAGCGGGGGGAACTACGAGCAGTACTTC

length: 11
D: .
J: TRBJ2-5
V: TRBV2
size: .
CDR3: CASGEEETQYF
DNA: TGTGCCAGCGGAGAAGAAGAGACCCAGTACTTC

length: 13
D: .
J: TRBJ1-5
V: TRBV28
size: .
CDR3: CASSLGYEQPQHF
DNA: TGTGCCAGCAGTTTAGGCTATGAACAGCCCCAGCATTTT

length: 13
D: .
J: TRBJ1-1
V: TRBV19
size: .
CDR3: CASLPGEGRNAFF
DNA: TGTGCCAGTTTACCGGGGGAGGGACGGAACGCTTTCTTT

length: 15
D: .
J: TRBJ1-2
V: TRBV7-2
size: .
CDR3: CASSLMAMGLYGYTF
DNA: TGTGCCAGCAGCTTAATGGCCATGGGACTCTATGGCTACACCTTC

length: 13
D: .
J: TRBJ2-7
V: TRBV9
size: .
CDR3: CASSVEASGEQYF
DNA: TGTGCCAGCAGCGTAGAGGCTTCGGGAGAGCAGTACTTC